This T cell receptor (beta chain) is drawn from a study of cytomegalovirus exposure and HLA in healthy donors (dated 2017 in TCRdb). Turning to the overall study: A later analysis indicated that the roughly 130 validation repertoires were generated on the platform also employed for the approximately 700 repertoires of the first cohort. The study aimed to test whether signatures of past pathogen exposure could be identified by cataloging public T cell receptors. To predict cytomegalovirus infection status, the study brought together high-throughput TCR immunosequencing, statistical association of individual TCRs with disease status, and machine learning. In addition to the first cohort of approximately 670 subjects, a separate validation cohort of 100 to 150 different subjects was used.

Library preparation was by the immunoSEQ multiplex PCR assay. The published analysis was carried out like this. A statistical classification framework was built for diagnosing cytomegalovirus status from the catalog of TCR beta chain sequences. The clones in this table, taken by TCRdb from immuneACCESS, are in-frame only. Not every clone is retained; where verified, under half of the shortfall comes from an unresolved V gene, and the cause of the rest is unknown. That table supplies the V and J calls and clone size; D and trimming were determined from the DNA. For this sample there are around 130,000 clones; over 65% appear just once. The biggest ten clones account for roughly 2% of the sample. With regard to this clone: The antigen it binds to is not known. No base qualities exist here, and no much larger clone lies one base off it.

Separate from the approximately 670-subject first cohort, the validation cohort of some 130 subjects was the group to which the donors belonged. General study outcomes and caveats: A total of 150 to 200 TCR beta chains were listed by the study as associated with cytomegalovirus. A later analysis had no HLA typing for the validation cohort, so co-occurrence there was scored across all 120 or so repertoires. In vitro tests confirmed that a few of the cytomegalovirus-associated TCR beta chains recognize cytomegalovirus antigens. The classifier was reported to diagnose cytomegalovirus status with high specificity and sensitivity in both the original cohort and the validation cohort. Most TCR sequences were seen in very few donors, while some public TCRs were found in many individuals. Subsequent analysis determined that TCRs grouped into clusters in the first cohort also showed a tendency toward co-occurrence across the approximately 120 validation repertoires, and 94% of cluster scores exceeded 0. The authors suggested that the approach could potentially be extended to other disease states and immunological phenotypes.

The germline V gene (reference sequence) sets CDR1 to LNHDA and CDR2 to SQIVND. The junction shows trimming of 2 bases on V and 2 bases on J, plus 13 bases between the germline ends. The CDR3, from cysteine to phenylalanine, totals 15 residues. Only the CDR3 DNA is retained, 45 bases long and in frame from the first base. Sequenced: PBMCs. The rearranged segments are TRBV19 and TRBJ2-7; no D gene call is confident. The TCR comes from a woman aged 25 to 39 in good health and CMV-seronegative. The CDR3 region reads CASSITGTVPYEQYF. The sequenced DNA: TGTGCCAGTAGTATAACCGGTACGGTCCCCTACGAGCAGTACTTC.